The next 21 T cell receptor beta chains were all read from a single sample in a study of T-cell memory formation after mild COVID-19 (dated by TCRdb to the early 2020s). The receptor library was made with 5' RACE. TCRdb records Illumina NovaSeq 6000 as the sequencer. TCRdb itself trimmed the public reads at Q25 with fastp, ran MiXCR and retained productive beta chains. A single entry per CDR3 protein holds the most common genes and DNA from its merged rows. The sample yields more than 120,000 distinct CDR3 sequences; 15% to 20% were counted once. 2% to 2.5% of the sample comes from the top ten. Sequenced material: PBMCs or a T cell subset sorted from them (not recorded which). The receptors were sampled from an adult woman who had mild COVID-19 (a few samples of this study predate the infection). The sample titles of this study are shuffled in the database, so cell type and time point are left out; the donor was told from shared clones.

This sequence joins TRBV24-1 and TRBJ2-7; D may be TRBD1 (5 bases). Trimming removed 4 bases from V and 0 bases from J, with 9 bases in between. From germline, CDR1 is KGHDR and CDR2 SFDVKD. This CDR3 is 14 amino acids long. The CDR3 loop reads CATSEPGISYEQYF. DNA for the CDR3: TGTGCCACCAGTGAGCCAGGGATCTCCTACGAGCAGTACTTC.

This clonotype was detected a few times. The CDR3 DNA reads as TGTGCCAGCAGCTTAGCGATGCTGGGGAGCTCCTACGAGCAGTACTTC. This encodes CASSLAMLGSSYEQYF. The chain is built from TRBV7-2 and TRBJ2-7; D is possibly TRBD2 (5 bases). The germline CDR1 and CDR2 sequences are SGHTA and FQGNSA. CDR3 length: 16 residues. The germline V and J ends were trimmed by 0 bases and 0 bases, with 12 bases remaining between them.

In its sample, this clonotype was seen a few times. This chain uses TRBV14 with TRBJ2-7; 7 nucleotides align to TRBD1. The V gene end was trimmed by 0 bases and the J gene end by 2 bases; junction bases not matched to a gene: 7. Germline-derived CDR1 and CDR2 are SGHDN and FVKESK. The CDR3 is made up of 16 amino acids. The CDR3 spells CASSQDPRQGTYEQYF. As DNA, the CDR3 is TGTGCCAGCAGCCAAGATCCCCGACAGGGAACCTACGAGCAGTACTTC.

This clonotype turned up a few times. The chain has TRBV20-1 and TRBJ2-3; 7 bases map to TRBD2. This CDR3 has 15 amino acids. V was clipped by 4 bases and J by 3 bases; unmatched bases: 10. CDR1 DFQATT and CDR2 SNEGSKA come from the germline V gene (reference sequence). CDR3 bases: TGCAGTGCTACTCCCGGGACTACGGGGACAGATACGCAGTATTTT. It yields the protein CSATPGTTGTDTQYF.

The chain couples TRBV7-9 to TRBJ2-5; 8 nucleotides align to TRBD1. CDR1 is SEHNR and CDR2 is FQNEAQ in the germline V gene (reference sequence). V shed 5 bases, J shed 1 base, and the junction held 9 bases outside the gene matches. This CDR3 has 16 amino acids. CDR3 bases: TGTGCCAGCAGCCCCCGACAGGGGCGAATCCAAGAGACCCAGTACTTC. Protein sequence: CASSPRQGRIQETQYF.

The chain is built from TRBV7-9 and TRBJ2-1, with D perhaps TRBD1 (5 bases). Germline CDR1 and CDR2: SEHNR and FQNEAQ (reference sequence). The CDR3 loop spans 16 amino acids. Trimming took 4 bases from V and 1 from J, leaving 14 bases between them. The CDR3: CASSWGVQGSYNEQFF. Written as DNA, the CDR3 is TGTGCCAGCAGCTGGGGCGTCCAAGGGTCCTACAATGAGCAGTTCTTC.

This clonotype was observed a handful of times. This sequence joins TRBV7-2 and TRBJ1-2; maybe TRBD1 (5 bases). Germline V lookup: CDR1 SGHTA, CDR2 FQGNSA. The length of the CDR3 is 15 residues. V was shortened by 5 bases and J by 2 bases, with 15 bases between the two germline ends. The CDR3 loop is CASSPFWGGNYGYTF. In DNA, the CDR3 is TGTGCCAGCAGCCCCTTTTGGGGGGGAAACTATGGCTACACCTTC.

The V call is TRBV7-2, the J call TRBJ2-3; TRBD2 matches 10 bases. Germline V lookup: CDR1 SGHTA, CDR2 FQGNSA. The junction had 11 bases not matched to a gene; V was cut back by 7 bases and J by 4 bases. CDR3 size: 16 residues. The CDR3 sequence: CASTPQALAGADTQYF. The CDR3 coding sequence is TGTGCCAGCACCCCCCAGGCTCTAGCGGGAGCAGATACGCAGTATTTT.

V usage is TRBV7-2 and J usage is TRBJ1-2; 9 nucleotides match TRBD1. Germline CDR1 is SGHTA and CDR2 is FQGNSA. Unmatched junction bases numbered 12, after V lost 5 bases and J lost 8 bases. CDR3 length: 15 amino acids. Here the CDR3 DNA reads TGTGCCAGCAGCCTTGCGGGACAGGGTGTGGGAGGCTACACCTTC. Residues: CASSLAGQGVGGYTF.

Only a few counts were recorded for this clonotype. The V call is TRBV11-3, the J call TRBJ1-2, with D unclear. The germline V gene encodes CDR1 SGHNT and CDR2 YENEEA. The CDR3 loop spans 12 amino acids. The V and J ends lost 0 bases and 6 bases respectively, with 5 bases between them. CDR3 amino acids: CASSLDRDGYTF. DNA for the CDR3: TGTGCCAGCAGCTTAGATAGGGATGGCTACACCTTC.

This clonotype was detected a few times. This chain links TRBV20-1 with TRBJ1-2, with 8 bases matching TRBD1. V was pared by 0 bases and J by 8 bases, with 11 bases of the junction left unmatched. The CDR3 extends over 15 amino acids. Germline V gives CDR1 DFQATT, CDR2 SNEGSKA (reference sequence). The CDR3 DNA reads TGCAGTGCTAGAGATTTGACAGGGGCCGCTAAAGGCTACACCTTC. Protein: CSARDLTGAAKGYTF.

This clonotype has only a few counts. CDR3 nucleotide sequence: TGTGCCAGCAGCCCACTAGCAACTACAGGGGGACAGGGCACAGATACGCAGTATTTT. This gives the protein CASSPLATTGGQGTDTQYF. V gene TRBV7-6 combines with J gene TRBJ2-3; 8 bases align to TRBD1. J lost 1 base, V lost 5 bases, and 17 bases had no gene match. The CDR3 sequence is 19 residues long. The germline V gene encodes CDR1 SGHVS and CDR2 FNYEAQ.

The table lists this clonotype with a few counts. The chain uses TRBV5-1 and TRBJ1-1, with TRBD1 identical over 7 bases. With V trimmed by 4 bases and J by 7 bases, 10 bases remained unmatched. This CDR3 spans 14 amino acids. Germline CDR1 is SGHRS and CDR2 is YFSETQ. The CDR3 coding sequence is TGCGCCAGCAGCCAAACGACAGGGTCTAGTGAAGCTTTCTTT. Translating gives CASSQTTGSSEAFF.

This clonotype was detected a few times. V gene TRBV5-1 combines with J gene TRBJ2-1, with 9 bases that match TRBD1. The junction had 5 bases not matched to a gene; V was cut back by 3 bases and J by 7 bases. Germline CDR1 reads SGHRS; CDR2 reads YFSETQ. CDR3 size: 14 residues. The CDR3 DNA follows: TGCGCCAGCAGCTCCGGACAGGGGTCGAATGAGCAGTTCTTC. The encoded protein is CASSSGQGSNEQFF.

This clonotype was recorded many times. The gene calls are TRBV12-3 or TRBV12-4 and TRBJ1-2; perhaps TRBD1 as D (5 bases). The V end lost 7 bases, the J end lost 8 bases, and 14 bases lay between the germline ends. CDR3 length equals 12 residues. This chain's CDR3 is CASNIGGIGYTF. For the CDR3, the DNA is TGTGCCAGCAATATCGGGGGGATCGGCTACACCTTC.

V is TRBV20-1 and J is TRBJ2-7; TRBD1 is a possible D gene (7 bases). Germline CDR1 and CDR2: DFQATT and SNEGSKA (reference sequence). Trimming removed 4 bases from V and 5 bases from J, with 12 bases in between. This CDR3 has 12 residues. This CDR3 is CSATGGGDEQYF. CDR3 sequence (DNA): TGCAGTGCTACAGGGGGAGGCGACGAGCAGTACTTC.

For the CDR3, the DNA is TGTGCCAGCAGTGTGAGCGGGAAGGTTGATGAGCAGTTCTTC. Translated: CASSVSGKVDEQFF. This chain joins TRBV6-1 and TRBJ2-1, with 7 bases that match TRBD2. Germline V gene lookup returns CDR1 MNHNS and CDR2 SASEGT. The CDR3 contains 14 residues. V lost 4 bases and J lost 8; bases outside the gene matches: 8.

This clonotype has just a few counts. This chain joins TRBV5-1 and TRBJ2-5; tentatively, D is TRBD2 (6 bases). The CDR3 loop spans 15 amino acids. The V gene's germline CDR1 is SGHRS and CDR2 YFSETQ. V gave up 4 bases and J gave up 1 base, with 14 bases separating them. CDR3 region: CASSPTPGVQETQYF. As DNA, the CDR3 is TGCGCCAGCAGCCCGACCCCGGGGGTCCAAGAGACCCAGTACTTC.

The chain is built from TRBV14 and TRBJ2-1; TRBD2 matches 9 bases. The junction had 5 bases not matched to a gene; V was cut back by 1 base and J by 7 bases. The CDR3 length is 15 residues. CDR1 and CDR2 from the germline V gene are SGHDN and FVKESK. For the CDR3, the DNA is TGTGCCAGCAGCCAAGGTATTCTAGCGGGAAATGAGCAGTTCTTC. Its protein product is CASSQGILAGNEQFF.

This sequence joins TRBV21-1 and TRBJ2-7. TRBV21-1 is given as a pseudogene. This CDR3 has 11 residues. The CDR3 reads CASSKGHEQYV. The CDR3 coding sequence is TGTGCCAGCAGCAAAGGGCACGAGCAGTACGTC.

The chain is built from TRBV7-2 and TRBJ2-3; 8 bases line up with TRBD2. Per germline, CDR1 SGHTA and CDR2 FQGNSA. This CDR3 spans 12 amino acids. The V and J ends lost 5 bases and 12 bases, in that order; junction bases with no gene match: 7. The CDR3 DNA sequence: TGTGCCAGCAGCCAGGGACTAGGGCGCCAGTATTTT. Amino acids: CASSQGLGRQYF.